Here is one T cell receptor beta chain with its context. This sample is drawn from a study of blood T cell repertoires in COVID-19. Whole-study context: Collection of acute and convalescent COVID-19 samples took place in the United States, Italy and Spain. PBMCs, B-cell-depleted T cells, or T cells provided the cDNA or gDNA that made up the material.

Per the study methods: The authors estimated nucleated cell counts from reference gene primer amplification. TCRdb's table, derived via immunoSEQ multiplex PCR, lists solely in-frame clones and lacks some. From that table come the V and J calls and clone size; the DNA was used to work out D and trimming. The sample consists of around 260,000 clones, 84% of them appearing once. Germline V CDR1 and CDR2: MNHEY, SVGAGI. Germline trimming cut 5 bases from V and 4 bases from J; bases unmatched to any gene: 4. The CDR3 contains 14 residues. V usage is TRBV6-5 and J usage is TRBJ2-3, with 9 bases identical to TRBD1. The specimen sequenced was peripheral blood. This sequence originates from a person between 65 and 80 years old with COVID-19, enrolled during active disease. For the CDR3, the DNA is TGTGCCAGCAGTACCCGGACAGGGGCAGATACGCAGTATTTT. Translating gives CASSTRTGADTQYF.